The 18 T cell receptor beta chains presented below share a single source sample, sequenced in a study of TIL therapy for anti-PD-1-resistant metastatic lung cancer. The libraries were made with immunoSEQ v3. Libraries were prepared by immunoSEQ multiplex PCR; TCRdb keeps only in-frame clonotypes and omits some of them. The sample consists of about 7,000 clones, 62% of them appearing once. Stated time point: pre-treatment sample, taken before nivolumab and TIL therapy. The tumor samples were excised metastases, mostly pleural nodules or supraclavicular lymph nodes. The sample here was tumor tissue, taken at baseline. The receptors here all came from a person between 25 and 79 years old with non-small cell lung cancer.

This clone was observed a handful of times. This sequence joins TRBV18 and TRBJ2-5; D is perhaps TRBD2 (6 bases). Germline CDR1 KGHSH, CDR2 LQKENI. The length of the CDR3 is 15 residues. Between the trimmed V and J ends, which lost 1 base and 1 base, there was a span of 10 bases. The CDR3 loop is CASSPRRDSQETQYF. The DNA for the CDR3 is TGTGCCAGCTCACCACGCCGGGACTCCCAAGAGACCCAGTACTTC.

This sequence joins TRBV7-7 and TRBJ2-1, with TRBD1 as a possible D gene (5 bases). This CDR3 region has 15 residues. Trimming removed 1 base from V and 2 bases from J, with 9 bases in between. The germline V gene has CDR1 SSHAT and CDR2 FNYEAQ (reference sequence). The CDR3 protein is CASSLDTGTYNEQFF. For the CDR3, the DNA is TGTGCCAGCAGCTTAGATACAGGTACCTACAATGAGCAGTTCTTC.

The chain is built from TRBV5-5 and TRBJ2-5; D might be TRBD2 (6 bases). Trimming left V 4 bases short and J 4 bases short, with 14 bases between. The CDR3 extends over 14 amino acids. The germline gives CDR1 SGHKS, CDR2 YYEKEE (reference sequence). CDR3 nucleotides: TGTGCCAGCAGCCGGAAGGACTATTTAGAGACCCAGTACTTC. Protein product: CASSRKDYLETQYF.

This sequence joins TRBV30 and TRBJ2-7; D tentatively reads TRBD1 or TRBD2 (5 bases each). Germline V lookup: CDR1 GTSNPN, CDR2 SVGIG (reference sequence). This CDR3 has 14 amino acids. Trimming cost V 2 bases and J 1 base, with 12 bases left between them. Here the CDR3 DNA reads TGTGCCTGGAGTATCGGGGCCCGTTCCTACGAGCAGTACTTC. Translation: CAWSIGARSYEQYF.

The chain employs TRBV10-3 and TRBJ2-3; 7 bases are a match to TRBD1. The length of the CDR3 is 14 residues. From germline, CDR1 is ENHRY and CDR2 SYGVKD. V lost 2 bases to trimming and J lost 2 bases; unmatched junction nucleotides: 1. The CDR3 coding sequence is TGTGCCATCAGTGAGGGACAGGACACAGATACGCAGTATTTT. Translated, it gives CAISEGQDTDTQYF.

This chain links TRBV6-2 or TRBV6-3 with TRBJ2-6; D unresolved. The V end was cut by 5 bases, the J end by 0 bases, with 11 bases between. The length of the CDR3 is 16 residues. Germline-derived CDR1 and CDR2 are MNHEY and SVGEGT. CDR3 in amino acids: CASSGLVSSGANVLTF. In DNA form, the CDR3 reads TGTGCCAGCAGTGGCTTGGTCTCCTCTGGGGCCAACGTCCTGACTTTC.

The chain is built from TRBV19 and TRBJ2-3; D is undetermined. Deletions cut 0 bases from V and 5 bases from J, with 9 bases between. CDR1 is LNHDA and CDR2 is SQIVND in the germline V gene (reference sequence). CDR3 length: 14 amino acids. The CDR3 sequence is CASSIDRLKDTQYF. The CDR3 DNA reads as TGTGCCAGTAGTATAGATCGGCTAAAAGATACGCAGTATTTT.

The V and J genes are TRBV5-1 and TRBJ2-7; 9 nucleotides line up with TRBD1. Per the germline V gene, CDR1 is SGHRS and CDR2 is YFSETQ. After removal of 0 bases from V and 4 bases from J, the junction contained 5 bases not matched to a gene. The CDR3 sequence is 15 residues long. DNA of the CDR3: TGCGCCAGCAGCTTGGACTCGGGACAGGGTTACGAGCAGTACTTC. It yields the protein CASSLDSGQGYEQYF. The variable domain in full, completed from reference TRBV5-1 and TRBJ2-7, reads KAGVTQTPRYLIKTRGQQVTLSCSPISGHRSVSWYQQTPGQGLQFLFEYFSETQRNKGNFPGRFSGRQFSNSRSEMNVSTLELGDSALYLCASSLDSGQGYEQYFGPGTRLTVT.

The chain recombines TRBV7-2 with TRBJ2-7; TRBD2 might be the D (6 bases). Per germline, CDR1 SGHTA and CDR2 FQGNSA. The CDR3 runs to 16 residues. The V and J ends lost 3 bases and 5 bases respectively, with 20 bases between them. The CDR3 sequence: CASSFQGSGGGHEQYF. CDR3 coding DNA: TGTGCCAGCAGCTTCCAAGGCTCCGGGGGTGGCCACGAGCAGTACTTC. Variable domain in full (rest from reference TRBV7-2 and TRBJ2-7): GAGVSQSPSNKVTEKGKDVELRCDPISGHTALYWYRQSLGQGLEFLIYFQGNSAPDKSGLPSDRFSAERTGGSVSTLTIQRTQQEDSAVYLCASSFQGSGGGHEQYFGPGTRLTVT.

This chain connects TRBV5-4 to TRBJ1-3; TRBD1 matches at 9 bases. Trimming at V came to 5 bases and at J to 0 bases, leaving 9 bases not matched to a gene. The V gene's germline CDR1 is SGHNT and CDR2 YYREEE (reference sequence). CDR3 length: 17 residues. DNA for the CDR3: TGTGCCAGCAGTTTTACAGGGGGCGCCGGCTCTGGAAACACCATATATTTT. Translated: CASSFTGGAGSGNTIYF. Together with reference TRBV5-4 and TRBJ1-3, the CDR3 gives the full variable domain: ETGVTQSPTHLIKTRGQQVTLRCSSQSGHNTVSWYQQALGQGPQFIFQYYREEENGRGNFPPRFSGLQFPNYSSELNVNALELDDSALYLCASSFTGGAGSGNTIYFGEGSWLTVV.

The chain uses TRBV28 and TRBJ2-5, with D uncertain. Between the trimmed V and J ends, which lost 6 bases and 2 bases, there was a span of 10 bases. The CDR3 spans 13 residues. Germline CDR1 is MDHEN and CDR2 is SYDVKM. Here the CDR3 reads CASSPPVQETQYF. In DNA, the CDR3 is TGTGCCAGCAGCCCCCCGGTTCAAGAGACCCAGTACTTC.

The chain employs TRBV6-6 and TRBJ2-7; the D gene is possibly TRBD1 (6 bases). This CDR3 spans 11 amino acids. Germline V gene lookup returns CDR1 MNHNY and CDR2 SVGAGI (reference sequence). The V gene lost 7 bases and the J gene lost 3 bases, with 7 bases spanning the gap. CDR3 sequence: CASKGGYEQYF. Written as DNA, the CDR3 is TGTGCCAGCAAAGGGGGCTACGAGCAGTACTTC.

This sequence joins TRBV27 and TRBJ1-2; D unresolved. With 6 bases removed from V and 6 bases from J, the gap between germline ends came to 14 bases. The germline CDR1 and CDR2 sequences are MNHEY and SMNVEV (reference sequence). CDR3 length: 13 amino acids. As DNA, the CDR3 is TGTGCCAGCAGCTCCCTCGACACCAATGGCTACACCTTC. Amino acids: CASSSLDTNGYTF.

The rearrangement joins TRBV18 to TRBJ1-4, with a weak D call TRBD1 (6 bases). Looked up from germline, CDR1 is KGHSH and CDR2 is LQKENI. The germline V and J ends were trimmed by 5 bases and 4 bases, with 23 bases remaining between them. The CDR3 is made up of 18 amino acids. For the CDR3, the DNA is TGTGCCAGCTCAAGCACCAAATCCCGGGACACGTTTAATGAAAAACTGTTTTTT. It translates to CASSSTKSRDTFNEKLFF.

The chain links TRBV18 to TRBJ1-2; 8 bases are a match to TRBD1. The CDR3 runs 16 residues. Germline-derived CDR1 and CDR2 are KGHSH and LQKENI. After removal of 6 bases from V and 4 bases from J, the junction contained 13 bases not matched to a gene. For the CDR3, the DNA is TGTGCCAGCTCGCCCGGGCCAGGACAGGGTATCTATGGCTACACCTTC. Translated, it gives CASSPGPGQGIYGYTF.

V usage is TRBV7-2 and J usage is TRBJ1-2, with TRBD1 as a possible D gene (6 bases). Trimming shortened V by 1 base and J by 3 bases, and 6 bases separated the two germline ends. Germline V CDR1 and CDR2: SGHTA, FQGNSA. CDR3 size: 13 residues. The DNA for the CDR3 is TGTGCCAGCAGCTTAGACAGGGACTATGGCTACACCTTC. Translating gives CASSLDRDYGYTF. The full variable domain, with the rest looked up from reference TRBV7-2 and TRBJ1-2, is GAGVSQSPSNKVTEKGKDVELRCDPISGHTALYWYRQSLGQGLEFLIYFQGNSAPDKSGLPSDRFSAERTGGSVSTLTIQRTQQEDSAVYLCASSLDRDYGYTFGSGTRLTVV.

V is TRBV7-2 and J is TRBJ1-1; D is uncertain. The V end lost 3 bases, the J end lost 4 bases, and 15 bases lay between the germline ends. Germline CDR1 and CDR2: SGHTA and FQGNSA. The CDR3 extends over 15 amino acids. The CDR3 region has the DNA TGTGCCAGCAGCTTCCCCGGTTCTAAGGCCACTGAAGCTTTCTTT. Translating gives CASSFPGSKATEAFF.

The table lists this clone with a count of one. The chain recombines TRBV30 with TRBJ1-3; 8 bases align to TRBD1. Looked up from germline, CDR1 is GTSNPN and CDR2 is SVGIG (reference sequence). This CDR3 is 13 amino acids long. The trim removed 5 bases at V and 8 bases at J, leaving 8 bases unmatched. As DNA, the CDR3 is TGTGCCTGGGAGACAGGGGCTAGCCACACCATATATTTT. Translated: CAWETGASHTIYF.